The TCR beta chain under discussion was sequenced for a study of spatial heterogeneity in lung cancer (dated by TCRdb to between 2018 and 2020). Regarding the complete study: Beta-chain transcripts were consistently detected in greater numbers than alpha-chain transcripts, which likely reflected higher beta-chain transcript abundance. Both alpha and beta chains were TCR-sequenced in hundreds of tumor regions, approximately 68 matched nontumor lung samples and roughly 50 PBMC samples obtained at surgery. In the raw uncorrected reads, each unique combination of TCR and UMI appeared on average more than ten times. TCR transcript counts in tumor regions correlated strongly with a T cell transcriptional module score from matched bulk RNA-seq. In non-small cell lung cancer, the study quantitatively compared TCR alpha and beta repertoires across several tumor regions, matched nontumor lung, and blood. Nonsynonymous mutation counts, determined by whole-exome sequencing of tumor tissue, were related to TCR repertoire features.

Reading the label with the study, this specimen's time point is: sample taken at primary tumor resection. The donors were some 72 patients from the lung TRACERx cohort who had early-stage, untreated non-small cell lung cancer. For TCR sequencing, whole RNA was extracted from tumor and nontumor lung tissue, or from cryopreserved PBMC samples, and no cell sorting was done. Only patients for whom sufficient RNA was available from at least two tumor regions were selected for TCR sequencing. A lung pathologist reviewed the tumor and adjacent nontumor lung specimens before the specimens were selected. Library preparation used 5' RACE. The run used a NextSeq 500. To allow correction of PCR and sequencing errors, the TCR library protocol tagged every TCR cDNA molecule with a unique molecular identifier. From the authors' description of their analysis: TCR identification, UMI-based error correction and CDR3 extraction were all carried out with Decombinator tools. Expanded TCRs were defined as those above a frequency of 2 per 1,000, corresponding to the top 1% of the tumor frequency distribution. Expanded tumor TCRs were classed as regional if statistically deemed absent (corrected P<0.05) from at least one tumor region, otherwise ubiquitous. Renyi diversity was calculated using the R vegan package after each repertoire was subsampled 100 times to 5,000 TCRs. CDR3 similarity networks were constructed using string-kernel similarity of amino acid triplets, with links drawn between CDR3s whose pairwise similarity was above 0.82. Clones were called with MiXCR by TCRdb after fastp trimmed the public reads at Q25, and only in-frame beta chains were retained. Every CDR3 protein is listed once, alongside the most common genes and DNA of its rows. These V and J calls are TCRdb output, not the study's own analysis. This sample holds under 6,000 distinct CDR3 sequences; over 5% were observed only once. The ten most abundant clones make up around a third of the sample.

The study at large found these results: Counts of ubiquitous and regional expanded TCRs were found to correlate with counts of ubiquitous and regional nonsynonymous mutations, respectively. Estimated TCR-seq coverage of tumor T cells was only around 7% for alpha chains and about 13% for beta chains. Confirming at a functional level the hypothesis that regional TCRs recognize regional mutations was considered to require additional single-cell paired TCR alpha and beta sequencing. A correlation was observed between the number of expanded intratumoral alpha and beta TCRs and the tumor nonsynonymous mutation count.

The germline V gene yields SGHVS for CDR1 and FQNEAQ for CDR2. V is pruned by 0 bases and J by 3 bases, leaving 4 bases of the junction without a gene match. From the cysteine through the phenylalanine, the CDR3 covers 16 amino acids. Just CDR3 DNA is preserved here, 48 bases in frame from base 1. This clonotype qualifies as medium-sized (0.01 to 0.1%). No antigen is known for it. Per-nucleotide qualities are absent, and no much larger clonotype sits a single base away. As an off-target read in a library built for alpha chains, this beta chain has a frequency of little significance. The chain links TRBV7-8 with TRBJ2-3, and 9 junctional nucleotides match TRBD1. The source is a female donor with early-stage non-small cell lung cancer. The material was lung tumor tissue, obtained at surgery. CDR3 loop: CASSLAGQGVTDTQYF. The nucleotides read TGTGCCAGCAGCTTAGCGGGACAGGGTGTAACAGATACGCAGTATTTT.